This section outlines one TCR beta chain sequence together with its context. TCRdb's table, derived via immunoSEQ multiplex PCR, lists solely in-frame clones and lacks some. The table has under 50,000 clones, 65% to 90% seen once. This record belongs to a study of blood T cell repertoires in COVID-19. Germline values: CDR1 KGHSH, CDR2 LQKENI. Trimming took off 3 bases at V and 8 bases at J, with 13 bases between the two ends. The CDR3 is 13 residues long. The sequenced material came from peripheral blood. This receptor was identified in a human donor in a cohort sampled during active COVID-19. The chain has TRBV18 and TRBJ1-2; tentatively, D is TRBD1 (5 bases). The CDR3 DNA sequence: TGTGCCAGCTCACCCCAGCAGGGTGAAGGCTACACCTTC. This codes for CASSPQQGEGYTF.